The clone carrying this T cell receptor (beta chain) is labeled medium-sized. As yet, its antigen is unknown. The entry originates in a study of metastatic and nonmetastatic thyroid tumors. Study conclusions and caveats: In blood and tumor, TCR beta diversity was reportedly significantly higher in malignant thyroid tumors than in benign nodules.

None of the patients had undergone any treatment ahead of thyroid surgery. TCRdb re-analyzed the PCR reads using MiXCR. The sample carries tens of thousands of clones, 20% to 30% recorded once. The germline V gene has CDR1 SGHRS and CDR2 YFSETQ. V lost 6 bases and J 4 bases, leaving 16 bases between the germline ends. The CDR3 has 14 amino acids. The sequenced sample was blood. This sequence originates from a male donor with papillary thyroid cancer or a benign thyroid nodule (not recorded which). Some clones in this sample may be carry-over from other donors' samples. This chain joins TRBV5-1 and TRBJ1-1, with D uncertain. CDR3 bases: TGCGCCAGCACCCTGGAACCGATTGGCACTGAAGCTTTCTTT. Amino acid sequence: CASTLEPIGTEAFF.